This is a list of T cell receptor beta chains from one sample in a study of T cells in localized non-small cell lung cancer. The table came from immunoSEQ multiplex PCR; TCRdb's copy has only in-frame clones and leaves some out. Among fewer than 90,000 clones, roughly 75% were seen once, and the ten largest hold 15% to 20%. The sample was PBMCs, taken before any cancer treatment. These receptors were collected from a man aged 35 to 69 with stage II squamous cell lung carcinoma. Both conserved end residues are part of each CDR3. Each record gives: J gene, V gene, CDR3 protein.

J: TRBJ2-3
V: TRBV2
CDR3: CASSGQSTDTQYF

J: TRBJ1-2
V: TRBV6-1
CDR3: CASSEGHGANYGYTF

J: TRBJ1-2
V: TRBV2
CDR3: CASSLTYYGYTF

J: TRBJ1-6
V: TRBV6-1
CDR3: CASREAVHSPLHF

J: TRBJ2-2
V: TRBV28
CDR3: CASSVTGTGLTGELFF

J: TRBJ2-3
V: TRBV4-1
CDR3: CASSQEWGSGDTDTQYF

J: TRBJ2-7
V: TRBV7-2
CDR3: CASSHTPGEQYF

J: TRBJ1-3
V: TRBV28
CDR3: CASSSTGTGNTIYF

J: TRBJ2-1
V: TRBV19
CDR3: CASSISGGAYNEQFF

J: TRBJ2-7
V: TRBV6-1
CDR3: CASSEAWQGFYEQYF

J: TRBJ2-7
V: TRBV19
CDR3: CASSMGASYEQYF

J: TRBJ1-2
V: TRBV7-2
CDR3: CASSPGGARGYTF

J: TRBJ1-6
V: TRBV5-5
CDR3: CASSLPAGSSYNSPLHF

J: TRBJ1-2
V: TRBV5-4
CDR3: CASSWEGSLRF

J: TRBJ1-1
V: TRBV5-1
CDR3: CASSSSTVNTEAFF

J: TRBJ2-7
V: TRBV7-9
CDR3: CASRPTSGGHEQYF

J: TRBJ1-1
V: TRBV25-1
CDR3: CASSEGQPYTEAFF

J: TRBJ1-2
V: TRBV2
CDR3: CASSDRTGVSGYGYTF

J: TRBJ2-2
V: TRBV18
CDR3: CASGLTGKAGELFF

J: TRBJ1-3
V: TRBV6-1
CDR3: CASSERAGNTIYF

J: TRBJ2-7
V: TRBV6-6
CDR3: CASSHPGAEQYF

J: TRBJ2-3
V: TRBV9
CDR3: CASSVRATVGDTQYF

J: TRBJ1-5
V: TRBV2
CDR3: CASRRGTDSNQPQHF

J: TRBJ2-7
V: TRBV18
CDR3: CASSPERREQYF

J: TRBJ2-3
V: TRBV15
CDR3: CATSSSIGGTDTQYF

J: TRBJ2-3
V: TRBV5-6
CDR3: CASSLGEGDTQYF

J: TRBJ1-2
V: TRBV10-3
CDR3: CAISEAGALDGYTF

J: TRBJ2-1
V: TRBV2
CDR3: CASSGDWDNEQFF

J: TRBJ2-1
V: TRBV5-1
CDR3: CASSLASGFNEQFF

J: TRBJ2-7
V: TRBV15
CDR3: CATSREGTSPTYEQYF

J: TRBJ2-2
V: TRBV10-3
CDR3: CAISGDRNTGELFF

J: TRBJ1-1
V: TRBV7-2
CDR3: CASSLGGLSEAFF

J: TRBJ1-3
V: TRBV7-7
CDR3: CASSSGQGNTIYF

J: TRBJ2-6
V: TRBV6-1
CDR3: CASLRGFGANVLTF

J: TRBJ2-1
V: TRBV29-1
CDR3: CSASGEATPWTHNEQFF

J: TRBJ2-7
V: TRBV6-5
CDR3: CASRGANLQSEQYF

J: TRBJ2-6
V: TRBV9
CDR3: CASSDSPPGVAGGSGANVLTF

J: TRBJ1-1
V: TRBV4-1
CDR3: CASRKPSGVGEAFF

J: TRBJ2-2
V: TRBV7-9
CDR3: CASSLHGDTGELFF

J: TRBJ1-3
V: TRBV4-1
CDR3: CASSQVAQGVLRDTIYF

J: TRBJ2-2
V: TRBV18
CDR3: CASSPVRSTGELFF

J: TRBJ2-3
V: TRBV5-1
CDR3: CASSHLGRGATRASTDTQYF

J: TRBJ2-2
V: TRBV2
CDR3: CASSGDRGGGGELFF

J: TRBJ1-3
V: TRBV25-1
CDR3: CASKSSGNTIYF

J: TRBJ2-5
V: TRBV5-1
CDR3: CASSFFRGEGETQYF

J: TRBJ1-5
V: TRBV19
CDR3: CASREGQSYNQPQHF

J: TRBJ2-5
V: TRBV6-5
CDR3: CASSYSGGREETQYF

J: TRBJ2-3
V: TRBV19
CDR3: CASSILGQRTDTQYF

J: TRBJ2-7
V: TRBV6-5
CDR3: CASSYSRTSFEQYF

J: TRBJ2-5
V: TRBV5-4
CDR3: CASIPAGEETQYF

J: TRBJ2-3
V: TRBV29-1
CDR3: CSVEAGDTQYF

J: TRBJ2-1
V: TRBV28
CDR3: CASSLPPGTSGSSYNEQFF